A selection of T cell receptor beta chains follows, all from one sample in a study of vaccination effects on CD4 cells after COVID-19. Profiled with immunoSEQ multiplex PCR; TCRdb holds only in-frame clones, not every one. This sample carries around 59,000 clones, roughly three quarters of them seen once, and the ten largest clones take 2%. These receptors have no known antigen. This specimen consisted of CD4+ T cells from PBMCs cultured with HCoV-OC43 spike peptides, obtained after COVID-19 vaccination. The source is a human donor who received a COVID-19 vaccine. The CDR3 runs from the conserved cysteine through the conserved F or W. A D gene is named only where the DNA matches it firmly. Clone size is not always given. Where it is, it says once, few, many or a class for expanded clones.

TRBJ1-4	TRBD1	-	TRBV7-6	CASSPRPGDRGIVRSTNEKLFF	TGTGCCAGCAGCCCCAGGCCCGGGGACAGGGGGATTGTTCGCTCAACTAATGAAAAACTGTTTTTT
TRBJ1-1	-	few	TRBV6-6	CASSAGLPNTEAFF	TGTGCCAGCAGTGCGGGACTCCCGAACACTGAAGCTTTCTTT
TRBJ2-3	-	-	TRBV5-1	CASSLVPDSTDTQYF	TGCGCCAGCAGCTTGGTTCCGGATAGCACAGATACGCAGTATTTT
TRBJ1-2	TRBD1	-	TRBV6-5	CASNSPGGGYTF	TGTGCCAGCAATAGTCCAGGGGGAGGCTACACCTTC
TRBJ2-3	TRBD2	-	TRBV19	CASSIALAGGRDTQYF	TGTGCCAGTAGTATAGCCCTAGCGGGGGGGCGAGATACGCAGTATTTT
TRBJ1-4	TRBD1	few	TRBV2	CASSADRGEEKLFF	TGTGCCAGCAGCGCGGACAGGGGAGAGGAAAAACTGTTTTTT
TRBJ2-3	-	-	TRBV30	CAWGSGQGVLDTQYF	TGTGCCTGGGGGTCGGGTCAGGGCGTGCTAGATACGCAGTATTTT
TRBJ1-2	TRBD1	-	TRBV2	CASHRGTGSKGWGGYTF	TGTGCCAGCCATCGCGGGACAGGGTCAAAGGGGTGGGGAGGCTACACCTTC
TRBJ2-2	TRBD2	once	TRBV7-2	CASRLAGDTGELFF	TGTGCCAGCAGGCTAGCGGGGGATACCGGGGAGCTGTTTTTT
TRBJ2-3	-	-	TRBV7-3	CASSSTPGTRSTDTQYF	TGTGCCAGCAGCTCCACTCCCGGGACTCGAAGCACAGATACGCAGTATTTT
TRBJ1-5	-	once	TRBV5-8	CASSHGEGFNQPQHF	TGTGCCAGCAGCCATGGAGAGGGCTTCAATCAGCCCCAGCATTTT
TRBJ2-5	-	-	TRBV5-1	CASSLPEQETQYF	TGCGCCAGCAGCTTGCCGGAACAAGAGACCCAGTACTTC
TRBJ1-1	-	-	TRBV3-1/TRBV3-2	CASSQDREGTEAFF	TGTGCCAGCAGCCAAGATAGGGAGGGCACTGAAGCTTTCTTT
TRBJ2-3	TRBD1	-	TRBV6-5	CASSTGADTQYF	TGTGCCAGCAGCACAGGGGCAGATACGCAGTATTTT
TRBJ1-4	-	-	TRBV7-9	CASCIQGLGEKLFF	TGTGCCAGCTGTATACAGGGACTCGGGGAAAAACTGTTTTTT
TRBJ1-2	-	-	TRBV23-1	CASSQICPARVLGYTF	TGCGCCAGCAGTCAAATCTGCCCGGCCAGGGTCTTAGGCTACACCTTC